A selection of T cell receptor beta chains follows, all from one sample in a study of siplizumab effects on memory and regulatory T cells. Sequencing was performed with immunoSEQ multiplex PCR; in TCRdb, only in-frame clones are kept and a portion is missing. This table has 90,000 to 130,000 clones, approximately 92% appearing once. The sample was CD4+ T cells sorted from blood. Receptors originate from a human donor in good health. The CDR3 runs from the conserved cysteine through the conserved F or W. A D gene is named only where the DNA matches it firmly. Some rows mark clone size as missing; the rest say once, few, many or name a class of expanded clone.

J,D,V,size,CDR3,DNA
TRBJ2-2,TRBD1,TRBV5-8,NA,CASSKRGTGVTGELFF,TGTGCCAGCAGCAAAAGGGGGACAGGGGTCACCGGGGAGCTGTTTTTT
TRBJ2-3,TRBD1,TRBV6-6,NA,CASSPGTGKTDTQYF,TGTGCCAGCAGCCCAGGGACAGGGAAGACAGATACGCAGTATTTT
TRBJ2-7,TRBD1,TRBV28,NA,CASGTRDRVRYEQYF,TGTGCCAGCGGCACCCGTGACAGGGTTCGGTACGAGCAGTACTTC
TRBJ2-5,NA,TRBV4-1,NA,CASSQSLGLAAGAFPQYF,TGCGCCAGCAGCCAATCCCTGGGTTTAGCGGCGGGTGCGTTTCCCCAGTACTTC
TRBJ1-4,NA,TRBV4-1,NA,CASSQGSGPIGLNEKLFF,TGCGCCAGCAGCCAAGGCTCAGGGCCAATAGGCCTTAATGAAAAACTGTTTTTT
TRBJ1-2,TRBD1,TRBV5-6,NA,CASSSRGQGYTF,TGTGCCAGCAGCTCCAGGGGGCAGGGCTACACCTTC
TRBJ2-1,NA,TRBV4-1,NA,CASSQPAAAFEQFF,TGCGCCAGCAGCCAACCCGCGGCAGCGTTTGAGCAGTTCTTC
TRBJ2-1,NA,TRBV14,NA,CASSQAGLEQFF,TGTGCCAGCAGCCAAGCAGGGTTGGAGCAGTTCTTC
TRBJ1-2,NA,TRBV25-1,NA,CASSGTRGYTF,TGTGCCAGCAGCGGGACTAGAGGCTACACCTTC
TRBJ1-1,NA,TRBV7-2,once,CASSPLNRVTEAFF,TGTGCCAGCAGCCCGTTAAACAGGGTCACTGAAGCTTTCTTT
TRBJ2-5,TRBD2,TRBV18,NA,CASSTSGGETQYF,TGTGCCAGCTCAACTAGCGGTGGAGAGACCCAGTACTTC
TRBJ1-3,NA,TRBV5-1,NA,CASSARGVGNTIYF,TGCGCCAGCAGTGCACGCGGTGTGGGAAACACCATATATTTT
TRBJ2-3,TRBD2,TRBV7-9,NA,CASSLVRAGEDTQYF,TGTGCCAGCAGCTTAGTTCGAGCGGGAGAAGATACGCAGTATTTT
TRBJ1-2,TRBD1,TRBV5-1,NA,CASSLGQEVGGYTF,TGCGCCAGCAGCCTGGGACAGGAGGTTGGTGGCTACACCTTC
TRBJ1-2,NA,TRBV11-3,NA,CARGVGGYTF,TGTGCCAGGGGGGTGGGTGGCTACACCTTC
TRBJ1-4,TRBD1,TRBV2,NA,CASSGGGAGNEKLFF,TGTGCCAGCAGTGGAGGGGGCGCGGGTAATGAAAAACTGTTTTTT